This T cell receptor beta chain was sequenced during a study of graft-versus-host responses after intestinal transplantation. Graft-derived tissue was subjected to processing to liberate intraepithelial and lamina propria lymphocytes. TCRdb's table, derived via immunoSEQ multiplex PCR, lists solely in-frame clones and lacks some. Of approximately 20,000 clones in the sample, around three quarters were seen once. This TCR derives from a human patient who received an intestinal transplant, so some T cells may come from the graft donor. Sequencing was performed on ileum tissue, taken 12 days after intestinal transplant.

The CDR3 DNA reads TGTGCCAGCAGTTCGACAGGGTACGAGCAGTACTTC. Translating it yields CASSSTGYEQYF. The rearrangement links TRBV6-1 to TRBJ2-7; 7 positions match TRBD1. V dropped 5 bases and J dropped 4; count of bases not matched to a gene: 2. Germline lookup yields CDR1 MNHNS and CDR2 SASEGT. There are 12 residues in the CDR3.